This entry is about one T cell receptor (beta chain). Its antigen is not known. Germline V gene data show CDR1 as MNHNS and CDR2 as SASEGT. The CDR3 spans 16 residues. Trimming stripped 6 bases from V and 4 bases from J, with 19 bases between. In TCRdb, the RT-PCR reads were re-called with MiXCR into one record per CDR3 protein. The table records around 540,000 distinct CDR3 sequences, approximately 10% of them present only once. The sample belongs to a study of response to subunit inactivated influenza vaccine. Study results and caveats: The authors offered the suggestion that each seasonal influenza vaccination recruits few new T cells.

The rearrangement joins TRBV6-1 to TRBJ2-4; D is unclear. The sequence came from a man aged 45 to 65 who received an inactivated influenza vaccine. The sample was PBMCs from blood, taken on the day of vaccination. DNA of the CDR3: TGTGCCAGCAGCCCTCTCACACGTATTTCTAAAAACATTCAGTACTTC. Translating it yields CASSPLTRISKNIQYF.